Here is one T cell receptor beta chain with its context. This clone's antigen is unknown. There are no base qualities to consult, and no much larger clone falls within one base. No patient had received any treatment before thyroid surgery. Patient clinical samples collected from the early 2010s to the late 2010s were retrospectively analysed using T-cell receptor beta sequencing. The CDR3 spans 14 residues, from the cysteine through the phenylalanine. Only the CDR3 DNA stays, 42 bases, in frame from base 1. V loses 6 bases at its end and J loses 15 bases; junction bases beyond the gene matches: 10. CDR1 and CDR2, looked up from the germline V gene (reference sequence), are LNHDA and SQIVND. This sample was taken from a study of metastatic and nonmetastatic thyroid tumors (dated by TCRdb to about 2020). Notes on the research overall: Repertoires were compared across peripheral blood and tumor or nodule tissue samples from malignant and benign thyroid patients. General findings and caveats noted by the study authors: In both blood and tumor samples, malignant tumors were reported to have significantly higher TCR beta diversity than benign nodules.

The protocol used for the library was PCR. Sequenced on an Illumina HiSeq 4000. High-throughput sequencing was used to profile the CDR3 region of the TCR beta-chain in every patient. Per the source publication's procedure: A classifier to discriminate distant-metastatic papillary thyroid cancer patients was built from CDR3 differences across clinicopathological groups. Repertoire diversity was assessed with the Shannon index, and tumor-blood repertoire similarity with the Morisita-Horn index. Clones were called with MiXCR by TCRdb after fastp trimmed the public reads at Q25, and only in-frame beta chains were retained. These V and J calls originate from TCRdb's pipeline instead of the authors' own analysis. The sample has roughly 30,000 clones on record, just under 30% of them singletons. The ten largest make up around 30% of the sample.

The TCR was taken from a female donor with papillary thyroid cancer or a benign thyroid nodule (not recorded which). Some clones in this sample may be carry-over from other donors' samples. In this chain, TRBV19 is recombined with TRBJ2-1; 14 central bases correspond to TRBD2. Sequencing used blood. CDR3 protein: CASRTTGTSGRGFF. The bases are TGTGCCAGTAGGACAACCGGGACTAGCGGGAGAGGGTTCTTC. With the portions outside the CDR3 filled from the reference TRBV19 and TRBJ2-1 genes, the complete variable region becomes DGGITQSPKYLFRKEGQNVTLSCEQNLNHDAMYWYRQDPGQGLRLIYYSQIVNDFQKGDIAEGYSVSREKKESFPLTVTSAQKNPTAFYLCASRTTGTSGRGFFGPGTRLTVL.